A single sample gave rise to the 11 T cell receptor beta chains below, sequenced in a study of OX40 agonist ivuxolimab in advanced cancers. The method was immunoSEQ multiplex PCR; TCRdb's version includes in-frame clones alone and lacks a portion of them. This repertoire shows about 44,000 clones, over 80% found once; its top ten account for roughly 5%. Material: CD4+ or CD8+ T cells sorted from blood, obtained in a trial of the OX40 agonist ivuxolimab. The receptors here all came from an adult with an advanced solid tumor such as melanoma, head and neck, liver or kidney cancer.

This clone appeared once. The V call is TRBV5-4, the J call TRBJ1-1; D not certain. The CDR3 spans 14 residues. CDR1 and CDR2 (germline): SGHNT, YYREEE (reference sequence). V was pared by 5 bases and J by 5 bases, with 16 bases between. CDR3 loop: CASRTTAAKTEAFF. The DNA of the CDR3 is TGTGCCAGCAGGACGACTGCTGCAAAGACTGAAGCTTTCTTT. Complete variable domain (other parts from reference TRBV5-4 and TRBJ1-1): ETGVTQSPTHLIKTRGQQVTLRCSSQSGHNTVSWYQQALGQGPQFIFQYYREEENGRGNFPPRFSGLQFPNYSSELNVNALELDDSALYLCASRTTAAKTEAFFGQGTRLTVV.

The chain recombines TRBV5-1 with TRBJ2-7; D is ambiguous. The V gene's germline CDR1 is SGHRS and CDR2 YFSETQ. V was shortened by 4 bases and J by 4 bases, with 15 bases between the two germline ends. There are 14 residues in the CDR3. The CDR3 region has the DNA TGCGCCAGCAGCGTTCTGGGCTTCAGGTACGAGCAGTACTTC. Its protein product is CASSVLGFRYEQYF.

The V and J genes are TRBV10-2 and TRBJ1-5; possibly TRBD1 for D (6 bases). With 8 bases removed from V and 0 bases from J, the gap between germline ends came to 8 bases. The CDR3 runs 13 residues. The germline gives CDR1 WSHSY, CDR2 SAAADI. CDR3 residues: CASQGGSNQPQHF. As DNA, the CDR3 is TGCGCCAGCCAAGGGGGTAGCAATCAGCCCCAGCATTTT.

The rearrangement joins TRBV14 to TRBJ1-1; no firm D call. Germline V gene data show CDR1 as SGHDN and CDR2 as FVKESK. The CDR3 contains 13 residues. V gave up 0 bases and J gave up 1 base, with 3 bases separating them. The CDR3 loop is CASSQDRNTEAFF. CDR3 nucleotides: TGTGCCAGCAGCCAAGATCGGAACACTGAAGCTTTCTTT.

The chain combines TRBV6-6 with TRBJ2-7; possibly TRBD1 for D (6 bases). Germline-derived CDR1 and CDR2 are MNHNY and SVGAGI (reference sequence). Trimming took 5 bases from V and 3 from J, leaving 11 bases between them. This CDR3 comprises 13 residues. DNA for the CDR3: TGTGCCAGCAGTGTCACAGGGTACTACGAGCAGTACTTC. Translation gives CASSVTGYYEQYF.

The chain uses TRBV18 and TRBJ1-6; D is uncertain. Trimming took 3 bases from V and 12 from J, leaving 12 bases between them. Per the germline V gene, CDR1 is KGHSH and CDR2 is LQKENI. The CDR3 is 13 amino acids. CDR3 residues: CASSPRPPEPLHF. CDR3 bases: TGTGCCAGCTCACCCCGACCGCCGGAACCCCTCCACTTT.

V and J are TRBV5-4 and TRBJ1-2; weak D call: TRBD1 (5 bases). V lost 0 bases and J 0 bases, leaving 9 bases between the germline ends. The CDR3 is 15 amino acids. Germline CDR1 reads SGHNT; CDR2 reads YYREEE (reference sequence). The CDR3 DNA is TGTGCCAGCAGCTTGGGGGGGGTTTCTAACTATGGCTACACCTTC. Its protein product is CASSLGGVSNYGYTF.

The gene calls are TRBV5-5 and TRBJ2-2; perhaps TRBD1 as D (6 bases). The V and J ends lost 6 bases and 0 bases respectively, with 12 bases between them. Looked up from germline, CDR1 is SGHKS and CDR2 is YYEKEE (reference sequence). The CDR3 is 15 amino acids. CDR3 sequence reads: CASIDRTSNTGELFF. The DNA for the CDR3 is TGTGCCAGCATCGACAGGACCTCGAACACCGGGGAGCTGTTTTTT. The entire variable domain, with the rest obtained from reference TRBV5-5 and TRBJ2-2, is as follows: DAGVTQSPTHLIKTRGQQVTLRCSPISGHKSVSWYQQVLGQGPQFIFQYYEKEERGRGNFPDRFSARQFPNYSSELNVNALLLGDSALYLCASIDRTSNTGELFFGEGSRLTVL.

V gene TRBV27 combines with J gene TRBJ1-4, with a tentative D call TRBD1 (5 bases). Germline V gives CDR1 MNHEY, CDR2 SMNVEV (reference sequence). This CDR3 region has 15 residues. V shed 4 bases and J shed 3 bases, with 12 bases lying between them. The CDR3 DNA reads TGTGCCAGCAGTTCGGTGGGGCAGTCTAATGAAAAACTGTTTTTT. It translates to CASSSVGQSNEKLFF.

The rearrangement uses TRBV6-1 and TRBJ2-7; TRBD2 matches 9 bases. This CDR3 has 16 residues. V lost 3 bases to trimming and J lost 5 bases; unmatched junction nucleotides: 11. CDR1 MNHNS and CDR2 SASEGT come from the germline V gene. This CDR3 is CASSDPSSGAPNEQYF. Here the CDR3 DNA reads TGTGCCAGCAGTGACCCTTCTAGCGGGGCTCCTAACGAGCAGTACTTC.

The genes are TRBV6-4 and TRBJ1-3, with TRBD1 identical over 11 bases. The CDR3 runs to 18 residues. Germline CDR1 MRHNA, CDR2 SNTAGT. Trimming at V came to 6 bases and at J to 0 bases, leaving 10 bases not matched to a gene. The CDR3 here is CASRRDRGNRASGNTIYF. CDR3 DNA: TGTGCCAGCAGGAGGGACAGGGGGAACAGGGCCTCTGGAAACACCATATATTTT.